Listed here are 29 T cell receptor beta chains from one sample, sequenced in a study of blood T cell repertoires in COVID-19. Profiled with immunoSEQ multiplex PCR; TCRdb holds only in-frame clones, not every one. The sample lists tens of thousands of clones, about 91% occurring once. Specimen: peripheral blood. The receptors here all came from an older woman with active COVID-19.

This chain links TRBV27 with TRBJ1-1, with 8 bases aligning to TRBD1. This CDR3 contains 15 residues. V lost 7 bases and J lost 4; bases outside the gene matches: 11. Per germline, CDR1 MNHEY and CDR2 SMNVEV (reference sequence). Here the CDR3 DNA reads TGTGCCAGCAAGGGGCAGGGGGCGCGGAGCACTGAAGCTTTCTTT. This codes for CASKGQGARSTEAFF.

This chain uses TRBV6-2 or TRBV6-3 with TRBJ1-5; D gene ambiguous. CDR1 is MNHEY, CDR2 SVGEGT, per germline. CDR3 length equals 12 residues. The V end lost 6 bases, the J end lost 5 bases, and 8 bases lay between the germline ends. In nucleotides, the CDR3 is TGTGCCAGCAGCCACTCGCATCAGCCCCAGCATTTT. The encoded protein is CASSHSHQPQHF.

The rearrangement uses TRBV5-6 and TRBJ1-2; TRBD1 aligns across 11 bases. The V and J ends lost 1 base and 7 bases, in that order; junction bases with no gene match: 6. The germline V gene has CDR1 SGHDT and CDR2 YYEEEE. CDR3 length: 15 amino acids. Written as DNA, the CDR3 is TGTGCCAGCAGCTTGACGGGGGACAGGGGGTCTGGCTACACCTTC. It specifies CASSLTGDRGSGYTF.

The V gene is TRBV28, the J gene TRBJ2-7; the match to TRBD1 covers 10 bases. The CDR3 length is 15 residues. V lost 4 bases and J lost 1; bases outside the gene matches: 4. Looked up from germline, CDR1 is MDHEN and CDR2 is SYDVKM. For the CDR3, the DNA is TGTGCCAGCAGTTCAGCGGGACAGGGGTCCTACGAGCAGTACTTC. This encodes CASSSAGQGSYEQYF.

The CDR3 coding sequence is TGCAGCGCCAATTCTGGCCGCGAGCAGTACTTC. Amino acids: CSANSGREQYF. The rearrangement joins TRBV29-1 to TRBJ2-7; D not certain. The CDR3 sequence is 11 residues long. Trimming pared 7 bases from V and 6 bases from J, leaving 13 bases between. The germline V gene encodes CDR1 SQVTM and CDR2 ANQGSEA.

The V gene is TRBV5-1, the J gene TRBJ2-7, with D possibly being TRBD2 (6 bases). The CDR3 is made up of 15 amino acids. Trimming removed 4 bases from V and 6 bases from J, with 20 bases in between. Germline V CDR1 and CDR2: SGHRS, YFSETQ. In DNA, the CDR3 is TGCGCCAGCAGCCTGCCCGGGACTCCTCCTGGCGAGCAGTACTTC. Its translation: CASSLPGTPPGEQYF.

The chain couples TRBV7-8 to TRBJ2-7; the D is unclear. The germline CDR1 and CDR2 sequences are SGHVS and FQNEAQ. The CDR3 totals 14 residues. V shed 3 bases and J shed 6 bases, with 15 bases lying between them. The CDR3 loop is CASSFPGGRREQYF. The DNA for the CDR3 is TGTGCCAGCAGCTTTCCAGGTGGGCGACGCGAGCAGTACTTC.

The chain employs TRBV18 and TRBJ1-1; maybe TRBD1 (6 bases). The ends were cut back, 2 bases at V and 1 base at J, with 8 bases in the middle. In germline, CDR1 is KGHSH, CDR2 LQKENI. The CDR3 runs 14 residues. The CDR3 DNA is TGTGCCAGCTCACCAACGGACAGGAACACTGAAGCTTTCTTT. This encodes CASSPTDRNTEAFF.

The gene calls are TRBV7-2 and TRBJ2-1, with D unresolved. Per germline, CDR1 SGHTA and CDR2 FQGNSA. The CDR3 contains 12 residues. V lost 0 bases and J lost 6, with 3 bases in between. The CDR3 spells CASSLALNEQFF. CDR3 bases: TGTGCCAGCAGCTTAGCCCTCAATGAGCAGTTCTTC.

This clone was counted a single time. The chain employs TRBV5-4 and TRBJ2-5; 11 bases fit TRBD2. The length of the CDR3 is 20 residues. Losses at the gene ends were 4 bases for V and 5 bases for J; bases not matched to a gene: 22. Germline V gene sequence: CDR1 SGHNT, CDR2 YYREEE (reference sequence). Here the CDR3 DNA reads TGTGCCAGCAGCCTTCGTCCCGGCAGGGAAATAGCGGGAGGGCCGGAGACCCAGTACTTC. Amino acid sequence: CASSLRPGREIAGGPETQYF.

The chain employs TRBV19 and TRBJ2-5; TRBD1 aligns across 7 bases. Looked up from germline, CDR1 is LNHDA and CDR2 is SQIVND (reference sequence). J was trimmed by 3 bases and V by 5 bases; bases with no gene match: 6. The CDR3 covers 14 residues. Here the CDR3 reads CASSSRTGKETQYF. CDR3 in DNA: TGTGCCAGTAGTTCCCGGACAGGAAAAGAGACCCAGTACTTC.

J is TRBJ2-2 and V is TRBV19; possible D gene TRBD1, 5 bases. This CDR3 comprises 15 residues. Trimming pared 1 base from V and 4 bases from J, leaving 10 bases between. In germline, CDR1 is LNHDA, CDR2 SQIVND (reference sequence). This CDR3 is CASSIGGASTGELFF. DNA for the CDR3: TGTGCCAGTAGTATAGGGGGCGCGAGCACCGGGGAGCTGTTTTTT.

The gene calls are TRBV4-1 and TRBJ2-2; 8 bases line up with TRBD1. The CDR3 runs 16 residues. V was clipped by 3 bases and J by 6 bases; unmatched bases: 9. Per germline, CDR1 MGHRA and CDR2 YSYEKL. The CDR3 reads CASSQSGGARSGELFF. Written as DNA, the CDR3 is TGCGCCAGCAGCCAGTCAGGGGGCGCAAGATCCGGGGAGCTGTTTTTT.

The chain has TRBV29-1 and TRBJ2-5, with 9 nucleotides matching TRBD1. Germline-derived CDR1 and CDR2 are SQVTM and ANQGSEA. This CDR3 has 14 residues. The ends lost 5 bases at V and 7 bases at J; junction bases unmatched: 11. The CDR3 DNA sequence: TGCAGCGTTCCGGGACAGGGCAATTTCGGGACCCAGTACTTC. It codes for CSVPGQGNFGTQYF.

The J gene is TRBJ2-7, the V gene TRBV27, with D maybe TRBD1 (8 bases). The CDR3 is 16 residues long. The germline gives CDR1 MNHEY, CDR2 SMNVEV (reference sequence). V was cut by 2 bases and J by 3 bases, with 17 bases left in between. For the CDR3, the DNA is TGTGCCAGCAGTTTACGGGCGGGGGACAGGTTCTACGAGCAGTACTTC. This encodes CASSLRAGDRFYEQYF.

The V and J genes are TRBV27 and TRBJ2-3; 7 bases fit TRBD2. V was clipped by 6 bases and J by 2 bases; unmatched bases: 5. Germline V gene sequence: CDR1 MNHEY, CDR2 SMNVEV (reference sequence). This CDR3 has 14 amino acids. CDR3: CASRRLALTDTQYF. The DNA of the CDR3 is TGTGCCAGCAGGCGACTAGCCCTCACAGATACGCAGTATTTT.

V and J are TRBV11-2 and TRBJ2-1; 7 nucleotides line up with TRBD2. The CDR3 covers 15 residues. Losses at the gene ends were 6 bases for V and 4 bases for J; bases not matched to a gene: 9. The germline gives CDR1 SGHAT, CDR2 FQNNGV. The CDR3 loop is CASSLGLGPYNEQFF. The CDR3 nucleotides are TGTGCCAGCAGTCTCGGACTAGGCCCATACAATGAGCAGTTCTTC.

The rearrangement joins TRBV28 to TRBJ2-1, with D possibly being TRBD2 (8 bases). CDR1 MDHEN and CDR2 SYDVKM come from the germline V gene. V gave up 4 bases and J gave up 6 bases, with 13 bases separating them. The CDR3 runs 14 residues. The CDR3 is CASSSGGLVNEQFF. The CDR3 DNA is TGTGCCAGCAGTTCAGGGGGACTAGTCAATGAGCAGTTCTTC.

CDR3 protein: CASSPGLAGGPTIQETQYF. CDR3 nucleotide sequence: TGTGCCAGCAGTCCAGGACTAGCGGGAGGTCCCACCATACAAGAGACCCAGTACTTC. This chain uses TRBV2 with TRBJ2-5, with TRBD2 identical over 14 bases. CDR3 length: 19 residues. Germline values: CDR1 SNHLY, CDR2 FYNNEI. J gave up 2 bases and V 5 bases, and 13 bases lay outside the gene matches.

J is TRBJ2-7 and V is TRBV5-1; the D is unclear. V lost 0 bases, J lost 0 bases, and 10 bases lay in between. CDR3 length: 15 amino acids. Germline CDR1 is SGHRS and CDR2 is YFSETQ. The CDR3 spells CASSLGARSSYEQYF. The CDR3 bases are TGCGCCAGCAGCTTGGGAGCGCGGAGCTCCTACGAGCAGTACTTC.

The V call is TRBV27, the J call TRBJ2-7, with 13 bases lining up with TRBD2. This CDR3 has 15 residues. J gave up 7 bases and V 5 bases, and 8 bases lay outside the gene matches. The V gene's germline CDR1 is MNHEY and CDR2 SMNVEV (reference sequence). The CDR3 is CASSPGTSGTSEQYF. As DNA, the CDR3 is TGTGCCAGCAGTCCCGGGACTAGCGGGACTTCGGAGCAGTACTTC.

This chain connects TRBV6-1 to TRBJ2-5; 8 positions match TRBD1. Germline lookup yields CDR1 MNHNS and CDR2 SASEGT. After removal of 3 bases from V and 5 bases from J, the junction contained 2 bases not matched to a gene. The CDR3 has 13 residues. CDR3 in DNA: TGTGCCAGCAGTGACCAGGGGGCTGAGACCCAGTACTTC. Translating gives CASSDQGAETQYF.

The chain employs TRBV24-1 and TRBJ2-7; 7 nucleotides agree with TRBD2. Trimming removed 4 bases from V and 3 bases from J; junction bases left unmatched: 5. Germline CDR1 is KGHDR and CDR2 is SFDVKD. The CDR3 spans 14 residues. CDR3 residues: CATSDPASGYEQYF. Here the CDR3 DNA reads TGTGCCACCAGTGACCCGGCTAGCGGCTACGAGCAGTACTTC.

This clone was recorded only once. The chain recombines TRBV6-6 with TRBJ1-1; D gene ambiguous. The length of the CDR3 is 14 residues. Germline-derived CDR1 and CDR2 are MNHNY and SVGAGI (reference sequence). V was pared by 7 bases and J by 0 bases, with 12 bases between. The CDR3 sequence is CASTGIQVNTEAFF. The CDR3 coding sequence is TGTGCCAGCACGGGGATTCAGGTGAACACTGAAGCTTTCTTT.

This rearrangement joins TRBV27 to TRBJ2-2; D perhaps matches TRBD2 (8 bases). V lost 6 bases and J lost 5, with 25 bases in between. This CDR3 is built from 18 residues. Germline V gives CDR1 MNHEY, CDR2 SMNVEV (reference sequence). DNA of the CDR3: TGTGCCAGCAGCTACAGGGGACGGGCTAGCGGGCTTACCGGGGAGCTGTTTTTT. Encoded protein: CASSYRGRASGLTGELFF.

V and J are TRBV6-4 and TRBJ2-1; 8 bases agree with TRBD2. CDR3 length: 16 amino acids. Unmatched junction bases numbered 6, after V lost 3 bases and J lost 2 bases. Germline V gives CDR1 MRHNA, CDR2 SNTAGT. The CDR3 nucleotides read TGTGCCAGCAGTGAATTGGCGGGAGGACCCTACAATGAGCAGTTCTTC. This sequence encodes CASSELAGGPYNEQFF.

The J gene is TRBJ2-2, the V gene TRBV28; a possible D gene is TRBD1 (7 bases). The CDR3 loop spans 15 amino acids. V was pared by 6 bases and J by 5 bases, with 16 bases between. Germline CDR1 and CDR2: MDHEN and SYDVKM. The CDR3 sequence: CASSLTGRWTGELFF. In DNA, the CDR3 is TGTGCCAGCAGCCTGACAGGGAGGTGGACCGGGGAGCTGTTTTTT.

The chain uses TRBV5-1 and TRBJ2-1, with a weak D call TRBD2 (6 bases). This CDR3 comprises 13 residues. V dropped 0 bases and J dropped 8 bases, with 9 bases sitting between them. In germline, CDR1 is SGHRS, CDR2 YFSETQ. CDR3 sequence reads: CASSLERRDEQFF. Written as DNA, the CDR3 is TGCGCCAGCAGCTTGGAGCGGAGGGATGAGCAGTTCTTC.

This chain joins TRBV28 and TRBJ2-2, with 11 bases aligning to TRBD1. This CDR3 contains 18 residues. Germline V gives CDR1 MDHEN, CDR2 SYDVKM. The J segment lost 0 bases and the V segment lost 4 bases, leaving 7 bases of the junction unmatched. As DNA, the CDR3 is TGTGCCAGCAGTTGGGACAGGGGGATTACCTCGAACACCGGGGAGCTGTTTTTT. Translation: CASSWDRGITSNTGELFF.